This TCR beta chain was observed in a study of metastatic and nonmetastatic thyroid tumors. As processed by the authors: The authors used CDR3 differences across clinicopathological groups to build a distant-metastasis classifier for papillary thyroid cancer. TCRdb re-called clones via MiXCR from the PCR reads. TCRdb, not the authors, supplied the V and J calls. Among 25,000 to 35,000 clones listed, approximately 31% were seen once. Thyroid surgery took place with no prior treatment in any patient. J gave up 4 bases and V 6 bases, and 15 bases lay outside the gene matches. The germline V gene has CDR1 MNHEY and CDR2 SMNVEV (reference sequence). This CDR3 has 18 amino acids. In this sample, this clone turned up many times.

This TCR derives from a female donor with papillary thyroid cancer or a benign thyroid nodule (not recorded which). Some clones in this sample may be carry-over from other donors' samples. The V and J genes are TRBV27 and TRBJ2-1, with TRBD2 identical over 10 bases. The material sequenced was blood. The CDR3 here is CASSLGAGGSQGYNEQFF. CDR3 nucleotides: TGTGCCAGCAGCCTGGGAGCGGGAGGGAGCCAGGGTTACAATGAGCAGTTCTTC.